These 8 T cell receptor beta chains share one sample of origin, sequenced in a study of T cell changes during pregnancy in multiple sclerosis. Here immunoSEQ multiplex PCR was the method, and the copy in TCRdb shows in-frame clones only, minus some. The data hold around 35,000 clones, with about 92% observed a single time. The starting material was CD4+ T cells from peripheral blood mononuclear cells, obtained in the third trimester of pregnancy. These receptors were taken from a female donor in good health, enrolled as a control in a pregnancy study.

The chain couples TRBV6-5 to TRBJ1-4; D is uncertain. The germline gives CDR1 MNHEY, CDR2 SVGAGI. V was trimmed by 10 bases and J by 7 bases, leaving 16 bases between them. The CDR3 sequence is 13 residues long. As DNA, the CDR3 is TGTGCCAACAGCCCACCAGGTGGTGAAAAACTGTTTTTT. Translated, it gives CANSPPGGEKLFF.

This clone came up once. This chain links TRBV18 with TRBJ2-3; 7 nucleotides agree with TRBD2. Germline trimming cut 3 bases from V and 2 bases from J; bases unmatched to any gene: 8. The CDR3 sequence is 16 residues long. The V gene's germline CDR1 is KGHSH and CDR2 LQKENI. The CDR3 is CASSPRGSGDTDTQYF. For the CDR3, the DNA is TGTGCCAGCTCACCCCGGGGGAGCGGGGACACAGATACGCAGTATTTT. The full variable domain, completed using reference TRBV18 and TRBJ2-3, is NAGVMQNPRHLVRRRGQEARLRCSPMKGHSHVYWYRQLPEEGLKFMVYLQKENIIDESGMPKERFSAEFPKEGPSILRIQQVVRGDSAAYFCASSPRGSGDTDTQYFGPGTRLTVL.

V usage is TRBV11-2 and J usage is TRBJ2-7; D is ambiguous. Looked up from germline, CDR1 is SGHAT and CDR2 is FQNNGV. With 2 bases removed from V and 1 base from J, the gap between germline ends came to 9 bases. This CDR3 is built from 14 residues. CDR3 nucleotides: TGTGCCAGCAGCTTACTTCGGTTTTCCTACGAGCAGTACTTC. Translation gives CASSLLRFSYEQYF.

J is TRBJ1-2 and V is TRBV4-3; D is unclear. Germline V CDR1 and CDR2: LGHNA, YSLEER. The CDR3 spans 18 residues. Trimming left V 4 bases short and J 5 bases short, with 26 bases between. The CDR3 sequence is CASSPQTPRITPTYGYTF. DNA of the CDR3: TGCGCCAGCAGCCCCCAAACCCCTAGGATTACACCAACTTATGGCTACACCTTC.

This chain links TRBV2 with TRBJ2-5; 7 positions agree with TRBD1. V lost 3 bases, J lost 2 bases, and 3 bases stayed unmatched. Per germline, CDR1 SNHLY and CDR2 FYNNEI. The CDR3 has 14 amino acids. CDR3 amino acids: CASSEVRGQETQYF. In DNA, the CDR3 is TGTGCCAGCAGTGAGGTCAGGGGGCAAGAGACCCAGTACTTC.

The genes are TRBV6-1 and TRBJ1-5; 10 bases line up with TRBD1. V trimming: 7 bases; J trimming: 6 bases; junction bases outside the gene matches: 9. Germline values: CDR1 MNHNS, CDR2 SASEGT. There are 15 residues in the CDR3. Here the CDR3 DNA reads TGTGCCAGCACTGGGGGACAGGGGATTGGTCAGCCCCAGCATTTT. It is translated as CASTGGQGIGQPQHF.

The CDR3 DNA follows: TGTGCCAGCAGCCGCGCTAGGACAGCGAACACTGAAGCTTTCTTT. It encodes CASSRARTANTEAFF. This sequence joins TRBV6-5 and TRBJ1-1; the D gene is possibly TRBD1 (6 bases). Germline V gene data show CDR1 as MNHEY and CDR2 as SVGAGI. V was shortened by 6 bases and J by 1 base, with 15 bases between the two germline ends. The CDR3 sequence is 15 residues long.

The chain is built from TRBV7-2 and TRBJ2-7; TRBD1 might be the D (6 bases). V lost 6 bases and J 5 bases, leaving 20 bases between the germline ends. The germline gives CDR1 SGHTA, CDR2 FQGNSA. The CDR3 is made up of 15 amino acids. The CDR3 is CASSSYSWDTHEQYF. The CDR3 nucleotides are TGTGCCAGCAGTTCCTACTCGTGGGACACCCACGAGCAGTACTTC. The full variable domain, rest sourced from reference TRBV7-2 and TRBJ2-7, is GAGVSQSPSNKVTEKGKDVELRCDPISGHTALYWYRQSLGQGLEFLIYFQGNSAPDKSGLPSDRFSAERTGGSVSTLTIQRTQQEDSAVYLCASSSYSWDTHEQYFGPGTRLTVT.